The rows below give T cell receptor beta chains drawn from one sample of a study of T cell responses to AZD1222 COVID-19 vaccine. Some clones are missing from TCRdb's copy, which holds only in-frame ones; the method was immunoSEQ multiplex PCR. This table holds about 56,000 clones, approximately 88% found once. The sample here was peripheral blood, taken on day 0 of AZD1222 vaccination. All receptors come from an adult in good health. Both conserved end residues are part of each CDR3. A D gene is named only where the DNA matches it firmly. The size of a clone is reported for some rows only, either as once, few or many, or as a class for expanded clones.

j_gene: TRBJ1-1
d_gene: TRBD1
v_gene: TRBV6-1
abundance: -
CDR3nt: TGTGCCAGCAGTGATGGACAGGGATTGACTGAAGCTTTCTTT
CDR3aa: CASSDGQGLTEAFF

j_gene: TRBJ2-7
d_gene: -
v_gene: TRBV5-1
abundance: -
CDR3nt: TGCGCCAGCAGCTTGGTGACTAGTTTGGGCCCTAGCGAGCAGTACTTC
CDR3aa: CASSLVTSLGPSEQYF

j_gene: TRBJ1-1
d_gene: -
v_gene: TRBV2
abundance: -
CDR3nt: TGTGCCAGCAGCCGGACAAAGCCCCACACTGAAGCTTTCTTT
CDR3aa: CASSRTKPHTEAFF

j_gene: TRBJ1-1
d_gene: -
v_gene: TRBV11-1
abundance: -
CDR3nt: TGTGCCAGCAGCTTGAACGACATACTCACTGAAGCTTTCTTT
CDR3aa: CASSLNDILTEAFF

j_gene: TRBJ2-1
d_gene: -
v_gene: TRBV5-4
abundance: -
CDR3nt: TGTGCCAGCGGTCAAACCGGGACCCTAAGCAATGAGCAGTTCTTC
CDR3aa: CASGQTGTLSNEQFF

j_gene: TRBJ1-4
d_gene: TRBD1
v_gene: TRBV25-1
abundance: -
CDR3nt: TGTGCCAGCAGTGATCAGGGCAGGGGGGCTGAAAAACTGTTTTTT
CDR3aa: CASSDQGRGAEKLFF

j_gene: TRBJ1-4
d_gene: -
v_gene: TRBV11-3
abundance: once
CDR3nt: TGTGCCAACCCGGCAACTAATGAAAAACTGTTTTTT
CDR3aa: CANPATNEKLFF

j_gene: TRBJ2-1
d_gene: TRBD2
v_gene: TRBV7-6
abundance: -
CDR3nt: TGTGCCAGCAGCCTTTTCTCTAGCGGTAACAATGAGCAGTTCTTC
CDR3aa: CASSLFSSGNNEQFF

j_gene: TRBJ2-2
d_gene: TRBD1
v_gene: TRBV5-1
abundance: -
CDR3nt: TGCGCCAGCAGCTTGAATCGGGACAGGGTCACCGGGGAGCTGTTTTTT
CDR3aa: CASSLNRDRVTGELFF

j_gene: TRBJ2-5
d_gene: -
v_gene: TRBV7-9
abundance: -
CDR3nt: TGTGCCAGCAGCATACCGGGACAAGGAGAGACCCAGTACTTC
CDR3aa: CASSIPGQGETQYF

j_gene: TRBJ2-1
d_gene: -
v_gene: TRBV9
abundance: -
CDR3nt: TGTGCCAGCAGTCGCACCAGTCTGACGGACAATGAGCAGTTCTTC
CDR3aa: CASSRTSLTDNEQFF

j_gene: TRBJ1-4
d_gene: -
v_gene: TRBV9
abundance: -
CDR3nt: TGTGCCAGCAGCGCCACCCGGGAGGGGCAGGGTGAAAAACTGTTTTTT
CDR3aa: CASSATREGQGEKLFF

j_gene: TRBJ1-6
d_gene: TRBD1
v_gene: TRBV30
abundance: -
CDR3nt: TGTGCCTTGAGCAGGGGGGGAGATTCACCCCTCCACTTT
CDR3aa: CALSRGGDSPLHF

j_gene: TRBJ1-2
d_gene: TRBD1
v_gene: TRBV7-7
abundance: -
CDR3nt: TGTGCTAGCAGCTCCAGAGGGACAGGGGAGGCTTCGAGTGGCTACACCTTC
CDR3aa: CASSSRGTGEASSGYTF

j_gene: TRBJ2-3
d_gene: TRBD2
v_gene: TRBV9
abundance: -
CDR3nt: TGTGCCAGCAGCGGTACTAGCGGGCCCGGGAGGATGGATACGCAGTATTTT
CDR3aa: CASSGTSGPGRMDTQYF

j_gene: TRBJ2-2
d_gene: -
v_gene: TRBV29-1
abundance: -
CDR3nt: TGCAGCGCCTCAGGGGTTCCTGATTCCGGGGAGCTGTTTTTT
CDR3aa: CSASGVPDSGELFF

j_gene: TRBJ2-1
d_gene: TRBD2
v_gene: TRBV30
abundance: -
CDR3nt: TGTGCCTGGAGTCCCGGACTAGCGGGAGCCTGGGAGCAGTTCTTC
CDR3aa: CAWSPGLAGAWEQFF

j_gene: TRBJ2-7
d_gene: TRBD2
v_gene: TRBV6-6
abundance: -
CDR3nt: TGTGCCAGCCAAGGTGGGAGGGCCGCCGAGCAGTACTTC
CDR3aa: CASQGGRAAEQYF

j_gene: TRBJ1-6
d_gene: -
v_gene: TRBV19
abundance: -
CDR3nt: TGTGCCAGTAGTTTACAGGGTTCATCACCCCTCCACTTT
CDR3aa: CASSLQGSSPLHF

j_gene: TRBJ2-7
d_gene: TRBD2
v_gene: TRBV7-2
abundance: -
CDR3nt: TGTGCCAGCAGCATTGGGACTAGCGGGAGGACTACCTCCTACGAGCAGTACTTC
CDR3aa: CASSIGTSGRTTSYEQYF

j_gene: TRBJ1-1
d_gene: -
v_gene: TRBV11-2
abundance: -
CDR3nt: TGTGCCAGCAGCTTAGGGCAGGGCGTCGGAGGCACTGAAGCTTTCTTT
CDR3aa: CASSLGQGVGGTEAFF

j_gene: TRBJ1-3
d_gene: -
v_gene: TRBV30
abundance: -
CDR3nt: TGTGCCTGGAGGACCGGGACACCCTCGGACACCATATATTTT
CDR3aa: CAWRTGTPSDTIYF

j_gene: TRBJ2-7
d_gene: TRBD2
v_gene: TRBV4-3
abundance: -
CDR3nt: TGCGCCAGCAGCCACGGACTAGCGGGAGGCTACGAGCAGTACTTC
CDR3aa: CASSHGLAGGYEQYF

j_gene: TRBJ1-5
d_gene: -
v_gene: TRBV2
abundance: few
CDR3nt: TGTGCCAGCAGTACGGACCCAAATCAGCCCCAGCATTTT
CDR3aa: CASSTDPNQPQHF